This record concerns one T cell receptor beta chain sequence. Its specific antigen is unknown. Base-call qualities are not available, and no considerably larger clone is one nucleotide away. Inclusive of the bounding cysteine and phenylalanine, the CDR3 is 16 residues long. Kept here is only the CDR3 DNA, which spans 48 bases and is read in frame from base 1. CDR1 and CDR2, per the germline V gene (reference sequence), are MNHNY and SVGAGI. Trimming at the junction amounts to 2 bases on V and 2 bases on J, and the germline ends lie 14 bases apart. TCRbeta CDR3 regions were amplified from genomic DNA using the immunoSEQ Assay, a bias-controlled multiplex PCR. For the original study's pipeline: The number of nucleated cells in each sample was estimated from the amplification of reference gene primers within the assay. To quantify the absolute abundance of each unique TCRbeta CDR3 rearrangement, sequence reads were collapsed and filtered. Productive Simpson clonality was computed per sample as the square root of Simpson's diversity index over productive rearrangements. What TCRdb holds here is the immuneACCESS table cut down to in-frame rearrangements. Part of the clones is not present; checked against another copy, under half of the missing clones reflect an unresolved V gene, and the others are unexplained. That table supplies the V and J calls and clone size; D and trimming were determined from the DNA. Recorded for this sample are some 260,000 clones; approximately 86% of them occurred a single time. The ten largest clonotypes hold about 5.3% of the sample.

The data were taken from a study of blood T cell repertoires in COVID-19 (TCRdb year 2020). Background for the entire study: Samples from collaborators originated in the United States, Italy and Spain and spanned both the acute and convalescent phases of COVID-19. The prospective study material was composed of cDNA or gDNA derived from T cells, B-cell-depleted T cells, or PBMCs. Subjects who had been exposed to COVID-19, were actively infected with it, or had recovered from it provided the deeply sampled blood TCRbeta repertoires that made up the dataset. The repertoires were made available in a free public database intended to serve as a resource for research on the immune response to SARS-CoV-2. Samples came from the ongoing ImmuneRACE study (first 160 participants) plus 1,254 subjects from 6 global collaborators. Sample metadata almost always included a de-identified subject ID, COVID-19 status, age in years and sex. Where available, HLA class I and class II types were obtained from metadata supplied by the sample provider rather than from assay-based typing. Findings and caveats that apply to the study as a whole: How much clinical and demographic metadata was included differed by source and by participant, and the metadata was provided uncurated.

The collaborating institutions used their own protocols to collect whole blood in K2EDTA tubes. For TCRbeta analysis, collaborators shipped samples in one of three forms: frozen whole blood, isolated PBMCs, or DNA extracted from either of those sample types. The sequenced material came from peripheral blood. Recombination joined TRBV6-6 with TRBJ2-3; the D gene identity is not certain. The sequence came from a woman older than 75 with active or convalescent COVID-19. The CDR3 protein sequence reads: CASSYVSRIVTDTQYF. The DNA reads as follows: TGTGCCAGCAGTTACGTCTCGCGGATAGTCACAGATACGCAGTATTTT.